The text below deals with one T cell receptor (beta chain). The sample is drawn from a study of OX40 agonist ivuxolimab in advanced cancers. Clones were sequenced by immunoSEQ multiplex PCR, and TCRdb holds only the in-frame ones, with some missing. The table has tens of thousands of clones, around nine tenths seen once. This material consisted of CD4+ or CD8+ T cells sorted from blood, taken in a trial of the OX40 agonist ivuxolimab. This sequence originates from an adult with an advanced solid tumor such as melanoma, head and neck, liver or kidney cancer.

CDR3 amino acids: CASRQHSLGGDTQYF. CDR3 sequence (DNA): TGTGCCAGCCGCCAGCATTCCCTCGGCGGGGATACGCAGTATTTT. This chain links TRBV7-8 with TRBJ2-3, with a tentative D call TRBD2 (5 bases). CDR3 size: 15 residues. V lost 8 bases, J lost 6 bases, and 21 bases lay in between. Germline lookup yields CDR1 SGHVS and CDR2 FQNEAQ.